This TCR beta chain was found in a study of cytomegalovirus exposure and HLA in healthy donors (dated by TCRdb to about 2017). About the full investigation: According to a later analysis, one platform produced both the 120 validation repertoires and the 620 or so repertoires of the first cohort. The study aimed to test whether cataloging public T cell receptors could reveal signatures of past pathogen exposure. Along with the approximately 650-subject first cohort, a separate validation cohort of 120 different subjects was used. To predict cytomegalovirus infection status, the study brought together high-throughput TCR immunosequencing, statistical association of individual TCRs with disease status, and machine learning.

Library generation was performed with the immunoSEQ multiplex PCR assay. On the authors' methods: A statistical classification framework was built for diagnosing cytomegalovirus status from the catalog of TCR beta chain sequences. TCRdb retrieved this table from immuneACCESS and kept in-frame rearrangements only. Not all clones are present; in checked studies, unresolved V genes account for under half, and no reason is known for the remainder. From that table come the V and J calls and clone size; the DNA was used to work out D and trimming. A total of approximately 160,000 clones appear in this sample, just under 90% of them only once. The ten largest make up 10% to 13% of the sample. V loses 3 bases of germline sequence and J loses 5 bases, and the interval between the two ends is 17 bases. Per the germline V gene, MGHRA is the CDR1 and YSYEKL is the CDR2. Reading from cysteine to phenylalanine, the CDR3 counts 15 amino acids. Only the CDR3 region is kept as DNA, spanning 45 bases read in frame from base 1.

Turning to this clone: There is no known antigen for this receptor. Qualities for individual bases were not recorded, and no much larger clone is one base off.

The study at large found these results: While some public TCRs were present in many individuals, most TCR sequences turned up only very rarely across donors. A few of the identified cytomegalovirus-associated TCR beta chains were confirmed in vitro to be specific for cytomegalovirus antigens. Cytomegalovirus status was reported to be diagnosed by the classifier with high specificity and sensitivity in both the original and validation cohorts. All 120 or so repertoires were used to score co-occurrence in the validation cohort in a later analysis, because that analysis had no HLA typing for the cohort. It was suggested by the authors that the approach could potentially be generalized to other disease states and immunological phenotypes. In the study, some 160 TCR beta chains were listed as associated with cytomegalovirus. Of the cluster scores, roughly 95% were above 0 in a later analysis, which found that TCRs clustered in the first cohort also tended to co-occur in the 110 or so validation repertoires.

Separate from the approximately 700-subject first cohort, the validation cohort of roughly 110 subjects was the group to which the donors belonged. The receptor comes from a woman aged 18-30 years in good health and CMV-seropositive. Recombination linked TRBV4-1 to TRBJ2-7, and perhaps TRBD2 as D gene, on 6 matching bases. Source material: PBMCs. This receptor has the CDR3 CASSHPWRVAHEQYF. The bases read TGCGCCAGCAGCCATCCCTGGAGGGTAGCCCACGAGCAGTACTTC.